The 17 T cell receptor beta chains listed next were all sequenced from one sample in a study of cytomegalovirus exposure and HLA in healthy donors. In the PCR, 60 Vbeta and 13 Jbeta primers were used. This table comes from immunoSEQ multiplex PCR, and its TCRdb copy is limited to in-frame clones, with some not included. This sample has 45,000 to 65,000 clones, with roughly 77% found just once. Sequenced input: PBMCs. These receptors were collected from a woman in her 40s in good health and CMV-seropositive.

This clone was recorded a few times. CDR3 nucleotide sequence: TGTGCCAGCAGCCTGGGACAGGGCAGCTATGGCTACACCTTC. Amino acid sequence: CASSLGQGSYGYTF. The chain is built from TRBV6-1 and TRBJ1-2; 9 nucleotides align to TRBD1. The V segment lost 6 bases and the J segment 4 bases; nucleotides outside the gene matches: 6. The CDR3 spans 14 residues. CDR1 MNHNS and CDR2 SASEGT come from the germline V gene.

V and J are TRBV6-6 and TRBJ2-2; D unclear. CDR1 is MNHNY, CDR2 SVGAGI, per germline (reference sequence). V dropped 1 base and J dropped 6 bases, with 9 bases sitting between them. The CDR3 contains 14 residues. The DNA of the CDR3 is TGTGCCAGCAGTTACTACAACAACCCCGGGGAGCTGTTTTTT. It is translated as CASSYYNNPGELFF.

The chain links TRBV30 to TRBJ2-3; D is possibly TRBD1 (6 bases). CDR1 GTSNPN and CDR2 SVGIG come from the germline V gene (reference sequence). The V gene lost 0 bases and the J gene lost 7 bases, with 11 bases spanning the gap. The CDR3 sequence is 13 residues long. CDR3: CAWSVPGQYTQYF. In nucleotides, the CDR3 is TGTGCCTGGAGTGTACCCGGACAGTATACGCAGTATTTT.

The rearrangement uses TRBV6-5 and TRBJ2-2; 7 bases align to TRBD1. The CDR3 has 14 amino acids. The ends lost 7 bases at V and 8 bases at J; junction bases unmatched: 10. CDR1 is MNHEY and CDR2 is SVGAGI in the germline V gene. CDR3 amino acids: CASTEVTGLGELFF. The CDR3 nucleotides read TGTGCCAGCACCGAAGTGACAGGGTTGGGGGAGCTGTTTTTT.

The V and J genes are TRBV27 and TRBJ2-5, with 9 positions matching TRBD2. V dropped 4 bases and J dropped 6; count of bases not matched to a gene: 12. Germline CDR1 and CDR2: MNHEY and SMNVEV (reference sequence). The CDR3 is 16 amino acids. CDR3 residues: CASSSSTAGGLKTQYF. The CDR3 DNA reads TGTGCCAGCAGTTCGTCTACGGCGGGGGGGCTAAAGACCCAGTACTTC.

J is TRBJ2-7 and V is TRBV7-8; the D is unclear. V shed 5 bases and J shed 2 bases, with 10 bases lying between them. Germline V gene sequence: CDR1 SGHVS, CDR2 FQNEAQ. The CDR3 is 13 amino acids. DNA for the CDR3: TGTGCCAGCAGCGCCTCCGGTCCCTACGAGCAGTACTTC. It yields the protein CASSASGPYEQYF.

This chain uses TRBV4-3 with TRBJ2-2; D possibly corresponds to TRBD2 (5 bases). V lost 0 bases to trimming and J lost 4 bases, with 18 bases between them. Per germline, CDR1 LGHNA and CDR2 YSLEER. The CDR3 runs 18 residues. CDR3 sequence: CASSQDKGGPRATGELFF. In DNA form, the CDR3 reads TGCGCCAGCAGCCAAGATAAGGGTGGACCGCGGGCCACCGGGGAGCTGTTTTTT.

This clone is a singleton in its sample. This chain connects TRBV7-2 to TRBJ2-7, with 9 bases matching TRBD1. CDR1 and CDR2 (germline): SGHTA, FQGNSA. V was clipped by 4 bases and J by 3 bases; unmatched bases: 4. The CDR3 contains 14 residues. CDR3 in amino acids: CASSSPGQGYEQYF. DNA of the CDR3: TGTGCCAGCAGCTCACCGGGACAGGGCTACGAGCAGTACTTC.

CDR3 coding DNA: TGTGCCAGTAGCACGCCGAAAGGGGACTACACCTTC. This encodes CASSTPKGDYTF. The chain is built from TRBV19 and TRBJ1-2; possible D gene TRBD1, 5 bases. CDR1 and CDR2 (germline): LNHDA, SQIVND (reference sequence). V dropped 6 bases and J dropped 10 bases, with 15 bases sitting between them. This CDR3 region has 12 residues.

This clone was recorded only once. The V and J genes are TRBV4-2 and TRBJ2-7; tentative D call: TRBD2 (5 bases). Germline CDR1 reads LGHNA; CDR2 reads YNFKEQ. V was pared by 0 bases and J by 4 bases, with 13 bases between. This CDR3 comprises 15 residues. The chain's CDR3 is CASSQDGLVDYEQYF. CDR3 coding DNA: TGTGCCAGCAGCCAAGATGGACTCGTAGATTACGAGCAGTACTTC.

This chain uses TRBV12-5 with TRBJ1-2, with a weak D call TRBD1 (5 bases). The CDR3 runs 14 residues. Trimming left V 7 bases short and J 0 bases short, with 12 bases between. In germline, CDR1 is LGHNT, CDR2 FRNRAP. In nucleotides, the CDR3 is TGTGCTAGTGCTGGGGGGATAGCTAACTATGGCTACACCTTC. It codes for CASAGGIANYGYTF.

The rearrangement links TRBV29-1 to TRBJ1-1; a possible D gene is TRBD1 (5 bases). The ends were cut back, 7 bases at V and 5 bases at J, with 14 bases in the middle. This CDR3 spans 12 amino acids. Per germline, CDR1 SQVTM and CDR2 ANQGSEA. Here the CDR3 reads CSAPSQGTEAFF. The CDR3 DNA sequence: TGCAGCGCACCCAGCCAGGGAACTGAAGCTTTCTTT.

There are a few counts of this clone. The chain couples TRBV9 to TRBJ2-3, with TRBD2 matching over 8 bases. The CDR3 totals 16 residues. Germline V gene lookup returns CDR1 SGDLS and CDR2 YYNGEE. Trimming took 0 bases from V and 3 from J; bases not matched to a gene: 6. The CDR3 DNA reads TGTGCCAGCAGCGTAGCGGTAGCGGGGTTGACAGATACGCAGTATTTT. Its translation is CASSVAVAGLTDTQYF.

The rearrangement joins TRBV5-5 to TRBJ1-4; D gene uncertain. There are 15 residues in the CDR3. V was shortened by 0 bases and J by 0 bases, with 6 bases between the two germline ends. The germline CDR1 and CDR2 sequences are SGHKS and YYEKEE (reference sequence). The chain's CDR3 is CASSLGHATNEKLFF. The CDR3 nucleotides are TGTGCCAGCAGCTTGGGACATGCAACTAATGAAAAACTGTTTTTT.

The chain has TRBV5-1 and TRBJ2-5; TRBD2 aligns across 15 bases. Germline loops: CDR1 SGHRS, CDR2 YFSETQ. With V trimmed by 4 bases and J by 5 bases, 12 bases remained unmatched. This CDR3 has 18 residues. DNA for the CDR3: TGCGCCAGCAGCCTCCTATCGGGACTAGCGGGGGGATTGGAGACCCAGTACTTC. Translating it yields CASSLLSGLAGGLETQYF.

The chain couples TRBV4-1 to TRBJ2-3; D perhaps matches TRBD1 (5 bases). CDR3 length equals 13 residues. Trimming removed 6 bases at V and 0 bases at J, with 7 bases between. Germline V gives CDR1 MGHRA, CDR2 YSYEKL. This chain's CDR3 is CASRSGSTDTQYF. The CDR3 coding sequence is TGCGCCAGCAGGTCAGGGAGCACAGATACGCAGTATTTT.

The V call is TRBV19, the J call TRBJ2-3; 11 bases agree with TRBD1. Germline V gene lookup returns CDR1 LNHDA and CDR2 SQIVND (reference sequence). This CDR3 spans 17 amino acids. The trim removed 6 bases at V and 4 bases at J, leaving 12 bases unmatched. CDR3 bases: TGTGCCAGTAGCGGTAGATCAATGGACAGGGGGCCAGATACGCAGTATTTT. As protein: CASSGRSMDRGPDTQYF.